One and the same sample provided the 9 T cell receptor beta chains below, sequenced in a study of radiation and T cells in renal cell carcinoma (dated by TCRdb to 2018 to 2021). Per the publication, the time point label means: blood 2 weeks post-SBRT. Explained via the paper, the treatment or condition label denotes: 15 Gy SBRT to primary tumor, nephrectomy 4 weeks later. Libraries were made using the immunoSEQ multiplex PCR assay. TCRdb carries this immuneACCESS record with in-frame sequences only. Its versions omit some clonotypes, under half of them owing to an unresolved V gene in the studies checked, with the rest unexplained. The sample records about 120,000 clones, around four fifths of which are singletons. Of the sample, 1.9% is held by the ten largest clones. This material consisted of blood, taken from a patient whose treatment included radiotherapy and nephrectomy. The receptors stem from a woman aged 55 to 70 with renal cell carcinoma.

The chain recombines TRBV29-1 with TRBJ2-1, with TRBD1 matching 9 bases. V shed 6 bases and J 2 bases; nucleotides not matched to a gene: 5. The CDR3 consists of 14 residues. Germline CDR1 SQVTM, CDR2 ANQGSEA. The CDR3 sequence is CSVAGTGPYNEQFF. DNA of the CDR3: TGCAGCGTAGCCGGGACAGGGCCCTACAATGAGCAGTTCTTC.

The chain couples TRBV5-1 to TRBJ2-1; a weak D match, TRBD2 (6 bases). This CDR3 contains 16 residues. CDR1 and CDR2 from the germline V gene are SGHRS and YFSETQ. V gave up 0 bases and J gave up 6 bases, with 16 bases separating them. Written as DNA, the CDR3 is TGCGCCAGCAGCTTGGCCGGGGGACCGCGATTCAATGAGCAGTTCTTC. It translates to CASSLAGGPRFNEQFF.

V usage is TRBV28 and J usage is TRBJ1-1, with TRBD1 identical over 9 bases. The ends lost 8 bases at V and 12 bases at J; junction bases unmatched: 10. Germline values: CDR1 MDHEN, CDR2 SYDVKM. The CDR3 extends over 12 amino acids. The CDR3: CASGRDRAESFF. As DNA, the CDR3 is TGTGCCAGCGGCCGGGACAGGGCCGAATCTTTCTTT.

The CDR3 reads CASRGTDTQYF. The CDR3 nucleotides read TGTGCCAGCAGGGGCACAGATACGCAGTATTTT. This chain connects TRBV28 to TRBJ2-3, with D unclear. Germline CDR1 and CDR2: MDHEN and SYDVKM. The V end was cut by 6 bases, the J end by 1 base, with 2 bases between. There are 11 residues in the CDR3.

A few counts support this clone. The chain combines TRBV6-4 with TRBJ1-1; D is perhaps TRBD1 (6 bases). Looked up from germline, CDR1 is MRHNA and CDR2 is SNTAGT. The V end was cut by 2 bases, the J end by 7 bases, with 8 bases between. CDR3 size: 12 residues. The CDR3 protein is CASSDEGGEAFF. CDR3 in DNA: TGTGCCAGCAGTGACGAGGGGGGTGAAGCTTTCTTT.

This clone was detected only a few times. The chain uses TRBV7-9 and TRBJ1-2; possibly TRBD1 for D (5 bases). V lost 3 bases and J lost 10, with 24 bases in between. The V gene's germline CDR1 is SEHNR and CDR2 FQNEAQ (reference sequence). The length of the CDR3 is 16 residues. The CDR3 DNA reads as TGTGCCAGCAGCTTGGGAGGTGCGAGGGGTATTAGTGACTACACCTTC. Residues: CASSLGGARGISDYTF.

Concerning this clone: A read error may be the cause here, since a much bigger clone is one base away. The sample holds other DNA sequences that translate to the same CDR3. The rearrangement links TRBV14 to TRBJ2-2; the D is unclear. Germline V gene data show CDR1 as SGHDN and CDR2 as FVKESK. Trimming left V 1 base short and J 7 bases short, with 7 bases between. This CDR3 spans 13 amino acids. CDR3 region: CASSQGWSGELFF. In DNA, the CDR3 is TGTGCCAGCAGCCAAGGTTGGAGCGGGGAGCTGTTTTTT.

J is TRBJ2-7 and V is TRBV7-2; 7 bases are shared with TRBD1. CDR3 length: 12 amino acids. J gave up 7 bases and V 5 bases, and 5 bases lay outside the gene matches. Germline CDR1 and CDR2: SGHTA and FQGNSA. CDR3 loop: CASSPGTEEQYF. In nucleotides, the CDR3 is TGTGCCAGCAGCCCCGGGACAGAAGAGCAGTACTTC. Full variable domain (outside the CDR3, taken from reference TRBV7-2 and TRBJ2-7): GAGVSQSPSNKVTEKGKDVELRCDPISGHTALYWYRQSLGQGLEFLIYFQGNSAPDKSGLPSDRFSAERTGGSVSTLTIQRTQQEDSAVYLCASSPGTEEQYFGPGTRLTVT.

V and J are TRBV18 and TRBJ1-1, with TRBD1 as a possible D gene (5 bases). The ends were cut back, 2 bases at V and 0 bases at J, with 13 bases in the middle. Germline lookup yields CDR1 KGHSH and CDR2 LQKENI. The CDR3 is 16 residues long. CDR3 amino acids: CASSPGWGGMNTEAFF. Here the CDR3 DNA reads TGTGCCAGCTCACCAGGCTGGGGGGGGATGAACACTGAAGCTTTCTTT.